This T cell receptor beta chain was identified in a study of cytomegalovirus exposure and HLA in healthy donors. A word on this clone: Antigen specificity is unknown.

This CDR3 has 15 amino acids. Germline V lookup: CDR1 SGHAT, CDR2 FQDESV (reference sequence). PCR used 60 Vbeta primers and 13 Jbeta primers. The data were produced by immunoSEQ multiplex PCR, yet TCRdb's version contains in-frame clones alone and is incomplete. The sample includes 150,000 to 200,000 clones, roughly 78% of them seen just once. General study findings and limits: Highly shared sequence variants in one cluster were likely a sequencing artifact.

The gene calls are TRBV11-1 and TRBJ1-3; D gene ambiguous. The J call may be in error: the DNA end matches TRBJ2-2 better. Sequenced: PBMCs. The TCR sequence derives from a man in his forties or fifties in good health and CMV-seropositive. CDR3 sequence: CASSSGGSSPGELFF. As DNA, the CDR3 is TGTGCCAGCAGCTCCGGTGGCAGTTCTCCCGGGGAGCTGTTTTTT.